The 5 T cell receptor beta chains in this list originate from one sample, sequenced in a study of tumor and adjacent non-tumor tissue in lung cancer. The library came from three nested PCR rounds adapted from ARM-PCR protocols. TCRdb processed the multiplex PCR reads anew with MiXCR; each CDR3 protein has one entry. In the table there are tens of thousands of distinct CDR3 sequences, 55% to 70% of which are singletons. No cell sorting was done before RNA was extracted from the tissue. The normal lung tissue was taken more than 3 cm from the tumor edge. Sequenced material: distant non-tumor lung tissue. These receptors all come from a woman in her forties or fifties with non-small cell lung cancer.

About this clonotype itself: A junction end diverges from the germline sequence, so it may reflect a read error. The J gene is TRBJ2-7, the V gene TRBV6-2 or TRBV6-3; 10 bases map to TRBD2. Germline V gene sequence: CDR1 MNHEY, CDR2 SVGEGT. The CDR3 sequence is 15 residues long. The CDR3 sequence: CASTRGLAGVYDQYF. The CDR3 nucleotides read TGTGCCAGCACCCGAGGGCTAGCGGGAGTCTACGATCAGTACTTT.

This clonotype occurred a few times. One junction end disagrees with the germline gene, perhaps due to a read error. The rearrangement uses TRBV6-1 and TRBJ2-7, with 8 bases that match TRBD2. Per germline, CDR1 MNHNS and CDR2 SASEGT. The CDR3 extends over 13 amino acids. This CDR3 is CASSGLANYEQYF. The CDR3 nucleotides read TGTGCCAGTAGTGGACTAGCTAACTACGAGCAGTACTTC.

The J gene is TRBJ2-7, the V gene TRBV28; D is perhaps TRBD1 or TRBD2 (5 bases each). CDR3 size: 13 residues. The V end was cut by 4 bases, the J end by 2 bases, with 9 bases between. Germline CDR1 reads MDHEN; CDR2 reads SYDVKM. CDR3 sequence reads: CASSSGPTYEQYF. The CDR3 nucleotides read TGTGCCAGCAGTTCGGGGCCCACCTACGAGCAGTACTTC.

Worth noting for this clonotype: At one boundary the junction diverges from the germline segment, which might be a read error. The chain's CDR3 is CVSRNRGLAGELFF. The CDR3 region has the DNA TGTGTCAGCAGGAATAGAGGTTTGGCCGGGGAGCTGTTTTTT. This rearrangement joins TRBV6-1 to TRBJ2-2; no firm D call. This CDR3 comprises 14 residues. CDR1 and CDR2 from the germline V gene are MNHNS and SASEGT.

This clonotype was seen more than once but under ten times. The chain carries TRBV5-1 and TRBJ2-5, with D tentatively TRBD2 (6 bases). This CDR3 is built from 22 residues. Germline-derived CDR1 and CDR2 are SGHRS and YFSETQ. With 1 base removed from V and 2 bases from J, the gap between germline ends came to 33 bases. CDR3 coding DNA: TGCGCCAGCAGCTTGTTTGATTTCTCATCGGGGAGCGGGTCCGTTCCACAAGAGACCCAGTACTTC. This gives the protein CASSLFDFSSGSGSVPQETQYF.